The 18 T cell receptor beta chains in this list originate from one sample, sequenced in a study of metastatic and nonmetastatic thyroid tumors. TCRdb reanalyzed the PCR reads via MiXCR. The table includes about 70,000 clones, less than 20% detected once. Nobody among the patients had been given any treatment before thyroid surgery. Sequenced sample: blood. The receptors come from a female donor with papillary thyroid cancer or a benign thyroid nodule (not recorded which). Some clones in this sample may be carry-over from other donors' samples.

This clone showed up many times. The identical CDR3 is also encoded by other nucleotide sequences in the sample. The chain couples TRBV5-1 to TRBJ2-5, with a possible D match to TRBD1 (5 bases). Germline values: CDR1 SGHRS, CDR2 YFSETQ. The CDR3 runs to 14 residues. The V end lost 8 bases, the J end lost 5 bases, and 19 bases lay between the germline ends. CDR3 in DNA: TGCGCCAGTAGCCCTCAGGGTCATCGGGAGACCCAGTACTTC. Translated: CASSPQGHRETQYF.

V gene TRBV6-1 combines with J gene TRBJ2-7; TRBD1 matches at 7 bases. Germline loops: CDR1 MNHNS, CDR2 SASEGT. The CDR3 is 14 amino acids. J gave up 5 bases and V 3 bases, and 7 bases lay outside the gene matches. The CDR3: CASSEQGDYDEQYF. The CDR3 region has the DNA TGTGCCAGCAGTGAGCAGGGGGATTACGACGAGCAGTACTTC.

There are many counts of this clone. V gene TRBV6-4 combines with J gene TRBJ2-1, with 8 positions matching TRBD2. The CDR3 loop spans 17 amino acids. Germline V gene lookup returns CDR1 MRHNA and CDR2 SNTAGT. V lost 5 bases, J lost 10 bases, and 19 bases stayed unmatched. CDR3 coding DNA: TGTGCCAGCAGTCTTTACGCGGTCGAGGCGGGAGGTCAGGAGCAGTTCTTC. As protein: CASSLYAVEAGGQEQFF.

Concerning this clone itself: This clone may be a read error of a much larger clone one base away. CDR3 in amino acids: CASSHRHTEAFF. CDR3 in DNA: TGTGCCAGCAGCCACAGGCACACTGAAGCTTTCTTT. V and J are TRBV3-1 and TRBJ1-1; D uncertain. V dropped 3 bases and J dropped 3 bases, with 5 bases sitting between them. This CDR3 region has 12 residues. Germline-derived CDR1 and CDR2 are LGHDT and YNNKEL (reference sequence).

The genes are TRBV20-1 and TRBJ2-3; tentatively, D is TRBD1 (6 bases). Germline V CDR1 and CDR2: DFQATT, SNEGSKA (reference sequence). V was shortened by 3 bases and J by 2 bases, with 9 bases between the two germline ends. The length of the CDR3 is 13 residues. The CDR3 loop reads CSARDRNTDTQYF. The CDR3 DNA reads as TGCAGTGCTAGGGACAGAAACACAGATACGCAGTATTTT.

This chain connects TRBV9 to TRBJ2-1; 11 bases match TRBD2. CDR3 length: 17 amino acids. V lost 3 bases to trimming and J lost 4 bases; unmatched junction nucleotides: 9. Germline lookup yields CDR1 SGDLS and CDR2 YYNGEE. Here the CDR3 DNA reads TGTGCCAGCAGCGGAGTCACCGGGACTAGCGGTTACAATGAGCAGTTCTTC. Its translation is CASSGVTGTSGYNEQFF.

In its sample, this clone was seen a few times. The chain employs TRBV6-2 or TRBV6-3 and TRBJ2-7; D possibly corresponds to TRBD1 (5 bases). Germline CDR1 and CDR2: MNHEY and SVGEGT. The CDR3 has 12 amino acids. The V and J ends lost 6 bases and 5 bases respectively, with 11 bases between them. CDR3 loop: CASRTRVNEQYF. The CDR3 nucleotides are TGTGCCAGCAGAACCAGGGTTAACGAGCAGTACTTC.

The table lists this clone with many counts. The J gene is TRBJ2-1, the V gene TRBV30; TRBD1 aligns across 10 bases. Germline V gives CDR1 GTSNPN, CDR2 SVGIG (reference sequence). V dropped 4 bases and J dropped 7; count of bases not matched to a gene: 7. This CDR3 contains 14 residues. The CDR3 nucleotides read TGTGCCTGGACGCAGGACAGGGGGGGTAATGAGCAGTTCTTC. Translated, it gives CAWTQDRGGNEQFF.

The V gene is TRBV7-9, the J gene TRBJ2-7; possible D gene TRBD2, 5 bases. Looked up from germline, CDR1 is SEHNR and CDR2 is FQNEAQ (reference sequence). The CDR3 length is 13 residues. V lost 1 base to trimming and J lost 5 bases, with 9 bases between them. CDR3 protein: CASSLGEWDEQYF. The CDR3 nucleotides read TGTGCCAGCAGCTTAGGGGAGTGGGACGAGCAGTACTTC.

The chain has TRBV5-6 and TRBJ2-1; 12 positions match TRBD2. Germline values: CDR1 SGHDT, CDR2 YYEEEE. V was clipped by 4 bases and J by 7 bases; unmatched bases: 6. The CDR3 extends over 15 amino acids. The CDR3 loop reads CASSTPSGGANEQFF. The CDR3 region has the DNA TGTGCCAGCAGCACCCCTAGCGGGGGGGCGAATGAGCAGTTCTTC.

This sequence joins TRBV27 and TRBJ2-7; TRBD1 aligns across 12 bases. The ends lost 4 bases at V and 5 bases at J; junction bases unmatched: 18. Germline CDR1 is MNHEY and CDR2 is SMNVEV (reference sequence). The CDR3 runs 19 residues. The CDR3 here is CASSSGMGQGALRANEQYF. The CDR3 DNA reads TGTGCCAGCAGTTCCGGGATGGGACAGGGGGCCTTAAGAGCCAACGAGCAGTACTTC.

This clone was detected many times. This rearrangement joins TRBV11-2 to TRBJ1-1; D is uncertain. Trimming shortened V by 5 bases and J by 8 bases, and 12 bases separated the two germline ends. Looked up from germline, CDR1 is SGHAT and CDR2 is FQNNGV. The CDR3 loop spans 12 amino acids. The CDR3 nucleotides read TGTGCCAGCAGCCCGGCTGGGAGAGAAGCTTTCTTT. Translated, it gives CASSPAGREAFF. Complete variable domain (other parts from reference TRBV11-2 and TRBJ1-1): EAGVAQSPRYKIIEKRQSVAFWCNPISGHATLYWYQQILGQGPKLLIQFQNNGVVDDSQLPKDRFSAERLKGVDSTLKIQPAKLEDSAVYLCASSPAGREAFFGQGTRLTVV.

This clone has only a few counts. At one end, the junction sequence differs from germline, possibly due to a read error. The chain employs TRBV27 and TRBJ2-7, with 7 bases matching TRBD1. The germline gives CDR1 MNHEY, CDR2 SMNVEV (reference sequence). The CDR3 is 15 amino acids. CDR3 sequence (DNA): TGTGCTAGCAGTCACCAGGGGGACCATGCCTACGAGCAGTACTTC. The encoded protein is CASSHQGDHAYEQYF.

This clone was picked up one time. The rearrangement links TRBV30 to TRBJ2-1; 12 bases are shared with TRBD2. The CDR3 has 17 residues. The V gene end was trimmed by 1 base and the J gene end by 1 base; junction bases not matched to a gene: 5. Germline values: CDR1 GTSNPN, CDR2 SVGIG (reference sequence). The CDR3 coding sequence is TGTGCCTGGAGTGCTAGCGGGAGGGCCGTATCCTACAATGAGCAGTTCTTC. Translation gives CAWSASGRAVSYNEQFF.

The sample holds many counts of this clone. This chain uses TRBV14 with TRBJ1-1, with unresolved D. V dropped 1 base and J dropped 5 bases, with 11 bases sitting between them. This CDR3 comprises 14 residues. Germline lookup yields CDR1 SGHDN and CDR2 FVKESK. The CDR3 sequence is CASSQGRGNTEAFF. The CDR3 DNA follows: TGTGCCAGCAGCCAAGGACGGGGAAATACTGAAGCTTTCTTT.

CDR3 loop: CASRKGREQFF. The CDR3 DNA reads TGTGCCAGCAGGAAGGGGCGGGAGCAGTTCTTC. This sequence joins TRBV6-1 and TRBJ2-1, with D tentatively TRBD1 (5 bases). The CDR3 totals 11 residues. The germline gives CDR1 MNHNS, CDR2 SASEGT. Trimming removed 6 bases from V and 10 bases from J, with 10 bases in between.

The chain combines TRBV30 with TRBJ2-7; D remains ambiguous. Germline V gene sequence: CDR1 GTSNPN, CDR2 SVGIG (reference sequence). The CDR3 runs 13 residues. CDR3 sequence reads: CAFRAGHSYEQYF. CDR3 sequence (DNA): TGTGCTTTTAGGGCAGGTCACTCCTACGAGCAGTACTTC.

The rearrangement uses TRBV10-1 and TRBJ2-7; D perhaps matches TRBD2 (6 bases). V lost 10 bases, J lost 6 bases, and 16 bases lay in between. The CDR3 covers 12 residues. Germline CDR1 is WNHNN and CDR2 is SYGVQD (reference sequence). As DNA, the CDR3 is TGCGCCACCCCGGGAGACTATCTCGAGCAGTACTTC. Amino acids: CATPGDYLEQYF.